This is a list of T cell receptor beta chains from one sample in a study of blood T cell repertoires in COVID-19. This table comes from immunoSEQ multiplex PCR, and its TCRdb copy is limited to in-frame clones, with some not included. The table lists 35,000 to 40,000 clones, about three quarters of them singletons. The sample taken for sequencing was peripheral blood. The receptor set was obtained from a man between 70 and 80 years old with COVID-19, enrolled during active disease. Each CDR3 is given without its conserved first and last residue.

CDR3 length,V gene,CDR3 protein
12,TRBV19,ASSIGQGWQPQH
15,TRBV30,AWSQREGLSEHNEQF
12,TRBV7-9,ASSSVRQFGGYT
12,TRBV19,ASSIAGQDYGYT
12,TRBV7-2,ASSVRQGTGELF
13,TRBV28,ASSPVSGRANEQY
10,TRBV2,ASSDQGYGYT
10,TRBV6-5,ASRQGAGELF
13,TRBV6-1,ASSEGQVRNQPQH
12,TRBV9,ASSVEPGNYEQY
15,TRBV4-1,ASSQAPRRLFQETQY
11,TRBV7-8,ASSFSGNQPQH
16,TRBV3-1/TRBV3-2,ASTTAGLAGGPTYEQY
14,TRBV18,ASSQNNRVTNEKLF
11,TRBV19,ASKDRPNSPLH
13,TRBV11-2,ASSLDWQGANEQY
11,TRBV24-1,ATSDVQGREQF
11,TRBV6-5,ASRLGTGVTQY
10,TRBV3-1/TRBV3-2,ASSQELREQF
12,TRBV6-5,ASKTGLSYNEQF
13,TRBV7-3,ASSLFMGRNSPLH
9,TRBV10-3,AITGGDGYT
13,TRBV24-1,ATSDHRGSGNTIY
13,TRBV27,ASSPLDRGDQPQH
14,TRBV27,ASSLAGTGVLYGYT
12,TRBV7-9,ASSLGHPQETQY